This T cell receptor (beta chain) comes out of a study of Graves' ophthalmopathy and Graves' hyperthyroidism. The CDR3 spans 14 residues. Trimming stripped 2 bases from V and 4 bases from J, with 7 bases between. Germline V gene data show CDR1 as SGDLS and CDR2 as YYNGEE. RNA transcripts served as template for amplifying TCR beta CDR3 sequences. Second-round multiplex PCR came after first-round RT-PCR with HTBI primers. TCRdb independently ran MiXCR on the multiplex PCR reads; one entry per CDR3 protein. The sample has some 1.1 million distinct CDR3 sequences, about 36% seen once. This TCR came from an adult man with Graves' hyperthyroidism. The sequencing input was peripheral blood or thyroid tissue (not recorded which). The V gene is TRBV9, the J gene TRBJ2-6, with D perhaps matching TRBD1 or TRBD2 (5 bases each). The CDR3 sequence is CASSVGDGANVLTF. The CDR3 coding sequence is TGTGCCAGCAGCGTCGGGGACGGGGCCAACGTCCTGACTTTC.